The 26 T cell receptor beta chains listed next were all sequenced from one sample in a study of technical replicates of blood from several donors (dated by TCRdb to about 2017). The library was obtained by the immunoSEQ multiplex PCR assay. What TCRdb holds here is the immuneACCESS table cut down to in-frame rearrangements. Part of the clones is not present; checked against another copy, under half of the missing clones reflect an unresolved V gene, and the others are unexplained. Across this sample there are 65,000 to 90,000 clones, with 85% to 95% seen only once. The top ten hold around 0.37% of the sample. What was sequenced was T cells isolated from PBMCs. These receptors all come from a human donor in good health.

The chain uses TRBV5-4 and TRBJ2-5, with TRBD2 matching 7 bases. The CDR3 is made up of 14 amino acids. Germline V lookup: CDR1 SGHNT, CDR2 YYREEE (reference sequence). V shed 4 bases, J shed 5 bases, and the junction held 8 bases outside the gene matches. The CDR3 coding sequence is TGTGCCAGCAGCCCTGGGACTACAGGCGAGACCCAGTACTTC. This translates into CASSPGTTGETQYF. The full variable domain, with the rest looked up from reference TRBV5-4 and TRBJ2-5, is ETGVTQSPTHLIKTRGQQVTLRCSSQSGHNTVSWYQQALGQGPQFIFQYYREEENGRGNFPPRFSGLQFPNYSSELNVNALELDDSALYLCASSPGTTGETQYFGPGTRLLVL.

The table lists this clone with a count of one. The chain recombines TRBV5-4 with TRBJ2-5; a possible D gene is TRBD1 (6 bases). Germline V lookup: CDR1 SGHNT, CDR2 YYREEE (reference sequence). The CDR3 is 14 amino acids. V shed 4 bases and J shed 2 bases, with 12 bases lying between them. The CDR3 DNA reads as TGTGCCAGCAGCAAACAGGGAGTACAAGAGACCCAGTACTTC. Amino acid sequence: CASSKQGVQETQYF.

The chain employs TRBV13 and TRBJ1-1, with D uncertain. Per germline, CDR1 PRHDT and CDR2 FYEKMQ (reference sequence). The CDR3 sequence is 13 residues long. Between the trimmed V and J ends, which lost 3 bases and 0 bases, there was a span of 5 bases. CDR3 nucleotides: TGTGCCAGCAGCTTCGACATGAACACTGAAGCTTTCTTT. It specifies CASSFDMNTEAFF.

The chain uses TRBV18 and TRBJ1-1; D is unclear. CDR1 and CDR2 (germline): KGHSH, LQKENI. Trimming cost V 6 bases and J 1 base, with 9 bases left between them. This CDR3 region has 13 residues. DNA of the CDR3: TGTGCCAGCTCGTGGCAGGAGAACACTGAAGCTTTCTTT. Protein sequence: CASSWQENTEAFF. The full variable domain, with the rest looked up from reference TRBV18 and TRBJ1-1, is NAGVMQNPRHLVRRRGQEARLRCSPMKGHSHVYWYRQLPEEGLKFMVYLQKENIIDESGMPKERFSAEFPKEGPSILRIQQVVRGDSAAYFCASSWQENTEAFFGQGTRLTVV.

This CDR3 reads CASQTDSGELFF. The DNA of the CDR3 is TGTGCCAGTCAAACAGATTCCGGGGAGCTGTTTTTT. The genes are TRBV19 and TRBJ2-2; D uncertain. Between the trimmed V and J ends, which lost 8 bases and 6 bases, there was a span of 10 bases. Germline CDR1 reads LNHDA; CDR2 reads SQIVND (reference sequence). The CDR3 spans 12 residues.

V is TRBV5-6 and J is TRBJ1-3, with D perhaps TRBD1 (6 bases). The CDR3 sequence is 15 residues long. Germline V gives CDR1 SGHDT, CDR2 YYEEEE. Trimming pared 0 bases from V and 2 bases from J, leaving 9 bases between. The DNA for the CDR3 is TGTGCCAGCAGCTTGGGCGGGGGGCCTGGAAACACCATATATTTT. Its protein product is CASSLGGGPGNTIYF.

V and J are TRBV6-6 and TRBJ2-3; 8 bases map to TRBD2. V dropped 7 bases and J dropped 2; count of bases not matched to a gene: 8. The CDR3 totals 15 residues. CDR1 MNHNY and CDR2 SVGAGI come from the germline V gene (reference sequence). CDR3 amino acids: CASTPSAGATDTQYF. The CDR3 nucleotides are TGTGCCAGCACCCCCTCAGCGGGAGCCACAGATACGCAGTATTTT.

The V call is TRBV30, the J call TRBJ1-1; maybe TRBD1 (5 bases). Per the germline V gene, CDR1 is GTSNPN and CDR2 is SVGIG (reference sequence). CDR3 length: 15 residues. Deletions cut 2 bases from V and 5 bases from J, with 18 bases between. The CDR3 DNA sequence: TGTGCCTGGAGTCCGGACGGGGGTTTTTCTACTGAAGCTTTCTTT. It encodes CAWSPDGGFSTEAFF.

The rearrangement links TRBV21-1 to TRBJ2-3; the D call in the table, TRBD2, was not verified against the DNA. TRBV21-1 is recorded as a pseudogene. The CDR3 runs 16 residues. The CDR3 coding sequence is TGTGCCAGCAGCTTGGACCTATTACTAGCGGGAGATACGCAGTATTTT. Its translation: CASSLDLLLAGDTQYF.

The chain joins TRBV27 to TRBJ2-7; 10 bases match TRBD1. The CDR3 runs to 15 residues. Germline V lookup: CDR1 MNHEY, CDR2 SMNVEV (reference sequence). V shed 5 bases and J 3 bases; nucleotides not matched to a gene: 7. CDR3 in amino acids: CASSLGTGAGYEQYF. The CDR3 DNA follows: TGTGCCAGCAGTCTCGGGACAGGGGCCGGCTACGAGCAGTACTTC.

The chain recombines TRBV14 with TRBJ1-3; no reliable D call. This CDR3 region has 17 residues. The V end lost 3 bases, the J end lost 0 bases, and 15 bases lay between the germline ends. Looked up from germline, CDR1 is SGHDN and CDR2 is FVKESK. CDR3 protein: CASSHPWGVNSGNTIYF. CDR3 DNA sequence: TGTGCCAGCAGCCACCCCTGGGGAGTCAACTCTGGAAACACCATATATTTT.

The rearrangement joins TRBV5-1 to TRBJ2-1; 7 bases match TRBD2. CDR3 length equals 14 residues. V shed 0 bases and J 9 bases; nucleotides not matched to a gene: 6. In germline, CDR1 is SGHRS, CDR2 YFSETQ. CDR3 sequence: CASSLELGTTEQFF. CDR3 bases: TGCGCCAGCAGCTTGGAATTGGGGACTACTGAGCAGTTCTTC.

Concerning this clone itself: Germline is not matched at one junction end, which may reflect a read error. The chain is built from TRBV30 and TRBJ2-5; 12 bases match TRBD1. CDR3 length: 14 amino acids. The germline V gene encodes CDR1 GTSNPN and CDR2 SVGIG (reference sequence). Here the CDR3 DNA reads TGTGCCTGGAATCGGGACAGGGGGCAAGAGACCCGGTACTTC. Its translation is CAWNRDRGQETRYF.

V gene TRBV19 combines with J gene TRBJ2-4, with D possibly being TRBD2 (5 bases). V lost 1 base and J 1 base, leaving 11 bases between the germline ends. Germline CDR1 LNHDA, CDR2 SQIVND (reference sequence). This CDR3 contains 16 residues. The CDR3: CASSIGLASAKNIQYF. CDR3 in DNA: TGTGCCAGTAGTATAGGGTTAGCGTCTGCCAAAAACATTCAGTACTTC.

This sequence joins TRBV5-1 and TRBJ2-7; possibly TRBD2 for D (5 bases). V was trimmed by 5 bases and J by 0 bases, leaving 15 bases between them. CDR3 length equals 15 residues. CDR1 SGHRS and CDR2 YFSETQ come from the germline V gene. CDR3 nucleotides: TGCGCCAGCAGTCTCTGGGGTACTAGCTCCTACGAGCAGTACTTC. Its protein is CASSLWGTSSYEQYF.

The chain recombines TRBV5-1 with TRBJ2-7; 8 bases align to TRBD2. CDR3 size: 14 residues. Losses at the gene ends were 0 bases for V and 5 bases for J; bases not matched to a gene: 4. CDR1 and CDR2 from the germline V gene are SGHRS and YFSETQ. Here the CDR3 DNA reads TGCGCCAGCAGCTTGGAGCGGGAGAGGGACGAGCAGTACTTC. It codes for CASSLERERDEQYF.

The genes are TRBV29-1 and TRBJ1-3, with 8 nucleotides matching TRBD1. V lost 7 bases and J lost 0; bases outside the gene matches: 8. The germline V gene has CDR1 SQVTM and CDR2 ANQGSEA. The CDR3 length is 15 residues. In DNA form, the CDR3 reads TGCAGCGCTGGACAGGGACAGGCCTCTGGAAACACCATATATTTT. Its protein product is CSAGQGQASGNTIYF. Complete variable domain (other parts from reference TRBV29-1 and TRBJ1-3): SAVISQKPSRDICQRGTSLTIQCQVDSQVTMMFWYRQQPGQSLTLIATANQGSEATYESGFVIDKFPISRPNLTFSTLTVSNMSPEDSSIYLCSAGQGQASGNTIYFGEGSWLTVV.

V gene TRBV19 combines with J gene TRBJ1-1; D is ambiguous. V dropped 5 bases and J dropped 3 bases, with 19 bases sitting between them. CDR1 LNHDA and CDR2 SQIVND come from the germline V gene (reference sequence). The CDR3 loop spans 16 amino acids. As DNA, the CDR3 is TGTGCCAGTAGTGGTTTGGGGTCAATGGAGGACACTGAAGCTTTCTTT. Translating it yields CASSGLGSMEDTEAFF.

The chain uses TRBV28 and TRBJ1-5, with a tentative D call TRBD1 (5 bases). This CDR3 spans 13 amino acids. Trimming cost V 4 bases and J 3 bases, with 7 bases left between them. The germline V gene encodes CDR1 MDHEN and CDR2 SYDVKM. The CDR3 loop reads CASSYRFNQPQHF. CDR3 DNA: TGTGCCAGCAGTTACAGGTTCAATCAGCCCCAGCATTTT.

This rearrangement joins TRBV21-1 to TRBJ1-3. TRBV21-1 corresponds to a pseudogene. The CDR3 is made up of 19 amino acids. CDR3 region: CASSNSLGGAGGSVNTIYF. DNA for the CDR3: TGTGCCAGCAGCAACTCTCTCGGGGGGGCAGGCGGTTCGGTAAACACCATATATTTT.

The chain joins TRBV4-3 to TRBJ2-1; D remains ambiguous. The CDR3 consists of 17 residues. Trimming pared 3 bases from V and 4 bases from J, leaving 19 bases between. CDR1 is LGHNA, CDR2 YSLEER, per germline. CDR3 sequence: CASSQELAVRDYNEQFF. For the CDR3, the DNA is TGCGCCAGCAGCCAGGAATTAGCAGTACGAGATTACAATGAGCAGTTCTTC.

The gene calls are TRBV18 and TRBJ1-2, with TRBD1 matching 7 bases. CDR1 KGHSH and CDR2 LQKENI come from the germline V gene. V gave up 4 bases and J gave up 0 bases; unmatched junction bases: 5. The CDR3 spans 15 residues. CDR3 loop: CASSLGQHTNYGYTF. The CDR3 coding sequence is TGTGCCAGCTCACTGGGACAGCATACTAACTATGGCTACACCTTC. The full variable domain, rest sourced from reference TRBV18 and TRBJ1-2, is NAGVMQNPRHLVRRRGQEARLRCSPMKGHSHVYWYRQLPEEGLKFMVYLQKENIIDESGMPKERFSAEFPKEGPSILRIQQVVRGDSAAYFCASSLGQHTNYGYTFGSGTRLTVV.

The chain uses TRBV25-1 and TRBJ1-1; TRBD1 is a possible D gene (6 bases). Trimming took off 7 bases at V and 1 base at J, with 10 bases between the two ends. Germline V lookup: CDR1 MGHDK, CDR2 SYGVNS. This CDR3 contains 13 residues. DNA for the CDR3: TGTGCCAGCATGGGACACTCGAACACTGAAGCTTTCTTT. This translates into CASMGHSNTEAFF.

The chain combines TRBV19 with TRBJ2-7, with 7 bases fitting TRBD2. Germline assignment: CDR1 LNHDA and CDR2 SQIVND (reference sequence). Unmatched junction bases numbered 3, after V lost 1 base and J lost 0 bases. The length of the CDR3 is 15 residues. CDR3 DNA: TGTGCCAGTAGTATAGTCGGCGGGAGCTCCTACGAGCAGTACTTC. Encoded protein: CASSIVGGSSYEQYF.

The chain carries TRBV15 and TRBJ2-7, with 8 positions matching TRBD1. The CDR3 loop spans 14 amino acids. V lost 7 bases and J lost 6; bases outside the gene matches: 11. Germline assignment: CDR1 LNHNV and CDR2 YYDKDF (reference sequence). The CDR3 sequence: CATTQDREISEQYF. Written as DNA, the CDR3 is TGTGCCACCACCCAGGACAGGGAAATATCCGAGCAGTACTTC.

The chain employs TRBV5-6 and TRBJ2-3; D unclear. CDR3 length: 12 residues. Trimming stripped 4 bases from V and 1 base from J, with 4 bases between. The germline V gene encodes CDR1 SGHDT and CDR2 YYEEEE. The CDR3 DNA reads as TGTGCCAGCAGCCCCGGCACAGATACGCAGTATTTT. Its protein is CASSPGTDTQYF.